The 8 T cell receptor beta chains below all came from one sample that was sequenced in a study of blood T cell repertoires in COVID-19. Sequencing was performed with immunoSEQ multiplex PCR; in TCRdb, only in-frame clones are kept and a portion is missing. The sample gives approximately 54,000 clones, more than 90% of which show up once; around 4.2% is in the top ten. The sequenced sample was peripheral blood. These receptors were taken from a man aged 45-60 years with acute or convalescent COVID-19.

The genes are TRBV7-9 and TRBJ1-6; 9 bases are a match to TRBD1. The CDR3 covers 15 residues. Trimming removed 5 bases from V and 7 bases from J; junction bases left unmatched: 6. CDR1 SEHNR and CDR2 FQNEAQ come from the germline V gene (reference sequence). CDR3 sequence (DNA): TGTGCCAGCAGCCTTATGACAGGGGGAAATTCACCCCTCCACTTT. Translation gives CASSLMTGGNSPLHF.

The genes are TRBV24-1 and TRBJ2-5; D gene uncertain. V lost 0 bases and J lost 1, with 8 bases in between. This CDR3 is built from 15 residues. Germline CDR1 and CDR2: KGHDR and SFDVKD. In DNA form, the CDR3 reads TGTGCCACCAGTGATTTGGACACTTTCCAAGAGACCCAGTACTTC. It codes for CATSDLDTFQETQYF.

Here the CDR3 DNA reads TGTGCCAGCAGCGATACAGGGGAACGGGCTTTCTTT. Its protein is CASSDTGERAFF. The chain employs TRBV7-9 and TRBJ1-1; 7 nucleotides agree with TRBD1. Germline loops: CDR1 SEHNR, CDR2 FQNEAQ (reference sequence). The V and J ends lost 5 bases and 11 bases, in that order; junction bases with no gene match: 8. The CDR3 is made up of 12 amino acids.

The chain recombines TRBV4-3 with TRBJ2-3; 9 nucleotides match TRBD1. Germline V CDR1 and CDR2: LGHNA, YSLEER. Unmatched junction bases numbered 3, after V lost 0 bases and J lost 5 bases. This CDR3 spans 15 amino acids. The CDR3 is CASSQDRGQGDTQYF. Here the CDR3 DNA reads TGCGCCAGCAGCCAAGATCGGGGACAGGGAGATACGCAGTATTTT.

This chain joins TRBV19 and TRBJ2-7; TRBD2 matches at 11 bases. Germline CDR1 and CDR2: LNHDA and SQIVND (reference sequence). The V gene end was trimmed by 4 bases and the J gene end by 4 bases; junction bases not matched to a gene: 3. The CDR3 loop spans 14 amino acids. The CDR3, as DNA: TGTGCCAGTAGTAGGGGACTAGCGGTTTACGAGCAGTACTTC. Translating gives CASSRGLAVYEQYF. Filled out from reference TRBV19 and TRBJ2-7, the complete variable domain reads DGGITQSPKYLFRKEGQNVTLSCEQNLNHDAMYWYRQDPGQGLRLIYYSQIVNDFQKGDIAEGYSVSREKKESFPLTVTSAQKNPTAFYLCASSRGLAVYEQYFGPGTRLTVT.

V is TRBV19 and J is TRBJ2-5; 10 bases line up with TRBD2. CDR3 length: 15 residues. The V segment lost 7 bases and the J segment 5 bases; nucleotides outside the gene matches: 10. Germline CDR1 is LNHDA and CDR2 is SQIVND (reference sequence). The CDR3: CASTPAGGPPETQYF. The CDR3, as DNA: TGTGCCAGTACCCCAGCGGGAGGGCCGCCTGAGACCCAGTACTTC.

In nucleotides, the CDR3 is TGTGCCAGCAGCGTAGATATTTCGAGCTCCTACAATGAGCAGTTCTTC. This encodes CASSVDISSSYNEQFF. The chain recombines TRBV9 with TRBJ2-1, with D unclear. Germline V CDR1 and CDR2: SGDLS, YYNGEE. The CDR3 is 16 amino acids. The V and J ends lost 0 bases and 0 bases respectively, with 10 bases between them.

The chain joins TRBV14 to TRBJ2-3; TRBD2 matches 8 bases. The length of the CDR3 is 14 residues. After removal of 4 bases from V and 5 bases from J, the junction contained 5 bases not matched to a gene. The germline V gene encodes CDR1 SGHDN and CDR2 FVKESK. CDR3 DNA sequence: TGTGCCAGCAGCCTGGGACTAGTTGTAGATACGCAGTATTTT. This codes for CASSLGLVVDTQYF.